This is a list of T cell receptor beta chains from one sample in a study of beta chain features in type 1 diabetes. TCRdb's copy holds only in-frame clones and misses some; the assay was immunoSEQ multiplex PCR. The data hold around 250,000 clones, with about a fifth observed a single time. Sequencing input: naive CD4+ T cells from blood. Receptor source: a woman in her thirties or forties with type 1 diabetes. CDR3s include the opening cysteine and the closing phenylalanine or tryptophan. Fields, in order: D gene, clone size, V gene, J gene, CDR3 protein, CDR3 DNA. The D gene is left open where the match is weak. Part of the rows lack a size; the others show once, few, many or a class for expanded clones.

NA	few	TRBV7-3	TRBJ2-1	CASSPGSLQFF	TGTGCCAGCTCCCCGGGTTCCCTCCAGTTCTTC
TRBD1	NA	TRBV29-1	TRBJ1-1	CSVRQGVNTEAFF	TGCAGCGTTAGACAGGGGGTGAACACTGAAGCTTTCTTT
TRBD1	few	TRBV9	TRBJ1-5	CASSKGGLHQPQHF	TGTGCCAGCAGCAAAGGGGGCTTGCATCAGCCCCAGCATTTT
NA	NA	TRBV9	TRBJ1-2	CASSLNYGYTF	TGTGCCAGCAGCTTAAACTATGGCTACACCTTC
TRBD1	few	TRBV2	TRBJ1-2	CASSGTGGGYTF	TGTGCCAGCAGTGGGACAGGGGGAGGCTACACCTTC
NA	once	TRBV19	TRBJ2-1	CASSRHNEQFF	TGTGCCAGTAGTAGGCACAATGAGCAGTTCTTC
NA	few	TRBV18	TRBJ1-1	CASSPGHTNTEAFF	TGTGCCAGCTCACCAGGGCACACGAACACTGAAGCTTTCTTT
NA	NA	TRBV18	TRBJ2-5	CASSPTGQETQYF	TGTGCCAGCTCACCGACAGGACAAGAGACCCAGTACTTC
NA	few	TRBV7-9	TRBJ1-2	CASTRTAANYGYTF	TGTGCCAGCACTAGGACAGCCGCTAACTATGGCTACACCTTC
NA	few	TRBV30	TRBJ1-5	CAWSEGGDQPQHF	TGTGCCTGGAGTGAGGGGGGGGATCAGCCCCAGCATTTT
NA	few	TRBV18	TRBJ1-1	CASSRAGLNTEAFF	TGTGCCAGCTCACGCGCGGGGTTGAACACTGAAGCTTTCTTT
NA	NA	TRBV5-1	TRBJ2-2	CASSRGAQTGELFF	TGCGCCAGCAGCCGCGGAGCCCAGACCGGGGAGCTGTTTTTT
NA	NA	TRBV2	TRBJ1-5	CASSEALGGAQPQHF	TGTGCCAGCAGTGAAGCGCTTGGGGGGGCTCAGCCCCAGCATTTT
TRBD1	few	TRBV4-3	TRBJ1-5	CASSLHTGGVGQPQHF	TGCGCCAGCAGCCTACACACAGGGGGCGTTGGTCAGCCCCAGCATTTT
TRBD1	few	TRBV5-1	TRBJ1-4	CASSSRTGDEKLFF	TGCGCCAGCAGTAGTCGGACAGGCGATGAAAAACTGTTTTTT
NA	few	TRBV7-8	TRBJ2-1	CASSSDRLSYNEQFF	TGTGCCAGCAGCTCCGACAGGTTATCCTACAATGAGCAGTTCTTC
NA	few	TRBV7-9	TRBJ1-2	CASSLRTEKANYGYTF	TGTGCCAGCAGCTTACGGACAGAGAAAGCTAACTATGGCTACACCTTC
NA	NA	TRBV5-1	TRBJ1-1	CASSSYRESTEAFF	TGCGCCAGCAGCTCGTACAGGGAATCCACTGAAGCTTTCTTT
NA	NA	TRBV18	TRBJ2-1	CAVKGGAAYNEQFF	TGTGCCGTAAAGGGCGGAGCGGCCTACAATGAGCAGTTCTTC
TRBD1	few	TRBV5-1	TRBJ1-5	CASSSGTGDHQPQHF	TGCGCCAGCAGCAGCGGGACAGGGGACCATCAGCCCCAGCATTTT
NA	NA	TRBV20-1	TRBJ1-2	CSARGAGSYTF	TGCAGTGCTAGAGGGGCCGGAAGCTACACCTTC
NA	few	TRBV30	TRBJ1-2	CAWSAGANYGYTF	TGTGCCTGGAGTGCCGGGGCTAACTATGGCTACACCTTC
NA	NA	TRBV5-1	TRBJ2-3	CASSFPRADTQYF	TGCGCCAGCAGCTTCCCCCGGGCAGATACGCAGTATTTT
NA	NA	TRBV5-1	TRBJ2-5	CASSHQGKETQYF	TGCGCCAGCAGCCATCAGGGAAAAGAGACCCAGTACTTC
NA	NA	TRBV7-9	TRBJ1-1	CASSLAPRDTEAFF	TGTGCCAGCAGCTTAGCTCCCCGGGACACTGAAGCTTTCTTT
NA	NA	TRBV7-6	TRBJ2-5	CASSLVSNSGQETQYF	TGTGCCAGCAGCTTAGTTTCCAACTCGGGACAAGAGACCCAGTACTTC
TRBD2	few	TRBV13	TRBJ2-7	CASSPGGSSYEQYF	TGTGCCAGCAGTCCGGGGGGATCGTCCTACGAGCAGTACTTC
TRBD1	few	TRBV25-1	TRBJ1-1	CASSDVGQGDTEAFF	TGTGCCAGCAGTGACGTTGGACAGGGGGACACTGAAGCTTTCTTT
TRBD1	few	TRBV7-9	TRBJ1-2	CASSLPTGGFGYTF	TGTGCCAGCAGCCTTCCCACAGGGGGGTTTGGCTACACCTTC
NA	few	TRBV6-6	TRBJ2-7	CASSSALGERYEQYF	TGTGCCAGCAGTTCCGCCCTCGGGGAGCGCTACGAGCAGTACTTC
TRBD1	few	TRBV27	TRBJ1-6	CASSLGQGNSPLHF	TGTGCCAGCAGTCTGGGACAGGGAAATTCACCCCTCCACTTT
TRBD1	NA	TRBV5-5	TRBJ1-1	CASRSGQANTEAFF	TGTGCCAGCAGATCAGGACAGGCGAACACTGAAGCTTTCTTT
NA	NA	TRBV10-3	TRBJ2-2	CAISEGRDSNTGELFF	TGTGCCATCAGTGAGGGTAGAGACAGTAACACCGGGGAGCTGTTTTTT
TRBD1	few	TRBV19	TRBJ1-1	CASNGRMGQPNTEAFF	TGTGCCAGTAACGGGAGAATGGGACAGCCGAACACTGAAGCTTTCTTT
NA	few	TRBV2	TRBJ1-1	CASSESGVEAFF	TGTGCCAGCAGTGAGTCCGGGGTAGAAGCTTTCTTT
TRBD1	NA	TRBV5-4	TRBJ2-7	CASSAGQGLGEQYF	TGTGCCAGCAGCGCCGGACAGGGATTGGGGGAGCAGTACTTC
NA	few	TRBV15	TRBJ1-5	CATSRDLAQGRGRPQHF	TGTGCCACCAGCAGAGATTTAGCACAGGGCCGAGGACGACCCCAGCATTTT
TRBD1	few	TRBV18	TRBJ2-5	CASSPSTGWETQYF	TGTGCCAGCTCACCCTCGACAGGGTGGGAGACCCAGTACTTC
NA	few	TRBV28	TRBJ2-1	CATRGNYNEQFF	TGTGCCACTCGGGGGAACTACAATGAGCAGTTCTTC
TRBD1	NA	TRBV28	TRBJ2-5	CASSLSGGEETQYF	TGTGCCAGCAGTTTATCAGGGGGCGAAGAGACCCAGTACTTC
TRBD1	few	TRBV7-3	TRBJ2-5	CASSDDRGRETQYF	TGTGCCAGCAGCGACGACAGGGGGCGAGAGACCCAGTACTTC
NA	few	TRBV28	TRBJ2-5	CASSLGGAHPIWTQYF	TGTGCCAGCAGTTTGGGCGGGGCACATCCTATTTGGACCCAGTACTTC
NA	NA	TRBV20-1	TRBJ2-1	CSALPYNEQFF	TGCAGTGCCCTACCTTACAATGAGCAGTTCTTC
TRBD1	NA	TRBV4-1	TRBJ1-6	CASRPGIKQGLGSPLHF	TGCGCCAGCAGACCCGGAATCAAACAGGGGTTGGGGTCACCCCTCCACTTT